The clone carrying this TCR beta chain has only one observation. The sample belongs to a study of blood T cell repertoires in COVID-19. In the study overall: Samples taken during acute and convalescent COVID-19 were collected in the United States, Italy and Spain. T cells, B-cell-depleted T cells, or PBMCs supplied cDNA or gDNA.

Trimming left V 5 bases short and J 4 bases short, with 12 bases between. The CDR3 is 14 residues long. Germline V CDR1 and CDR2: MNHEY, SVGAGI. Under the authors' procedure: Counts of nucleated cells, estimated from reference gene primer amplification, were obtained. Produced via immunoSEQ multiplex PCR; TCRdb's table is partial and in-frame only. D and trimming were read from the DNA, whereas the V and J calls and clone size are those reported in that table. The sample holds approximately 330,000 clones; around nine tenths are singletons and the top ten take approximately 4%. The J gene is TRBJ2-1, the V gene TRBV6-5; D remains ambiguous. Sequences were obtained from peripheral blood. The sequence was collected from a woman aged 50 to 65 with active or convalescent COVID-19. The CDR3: CASSPVGVYNEQFF. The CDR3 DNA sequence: TGTGCCAGCAGTCCCGTTGGAGTTTACAATGAGCAGTTCTTC.